This TCR beta chain comes out of a study of T cell responses to AZD1222 COVID-19 vaccine. Study results and limitations: Donors were largely white British and mainly female; clonal diversity was possibly underestimated. No day 14 peak samples; only post-peak repertoires were characterized. Increases in Spike-specific TCR breadth and depth were seen after two AZD1222 doses.

Clones were sequenced by immunoSEQ multiplex PCR, and TCRdb holds only the in-frame ones, with some missing. The data contain about 180,000 clones, approximately 91% of them singletons. Trimming cost V 1 base and J 0 bases, with 10 bases left between them. The CDR3 sequence is 16 residues long. The germline CDR1 and CDR2 sequences are MNHNS and SASEGT. On this clone: No antigen is known for it.

The sequence came from an adult in good health. Here the sequenced sample was peripheral blood, taken on day 0 of AZD1222 vaccination. This chain connects TRBV6-1 to TRBJ2-1; D uncertain. The CDR3, as DNA: TGTGCCAGCAGTGAAGTTGGTGGAAGCTCCTACAATGAGCAGTTCTTC. It translates to CASSEVGGSSYNEQFF.